The clone carrying this TCR beta chain was recorded a few times. Antigen: not known. This sample is drawn from a study of cytomegalovirus exposure and HLA in healthy donors. Across the whole study: A data release that came early held some 79 million unique TCRs from HLA-typed donors. Findings and caveats of the study: Later analysis identified a missense DCLRE1C variant that was linked to TCR beta V- and J-gene trimming. For cytomegalovirus status, the classifier reportedly gave diagnoses with high specificity and sensitivity. The only immune exposure information that was available was CMV serostatus.

The CDR3 totals 14 residues. With 4 bases clipped from V and 5 bases from J, the junction kept 4 bases outside the gene matches. Germline assignment: CDR1 SNHLY and CDR2 FYNNEI. Primers for the PCR totalled 60 Vbeta and 13 Jbeta. Here immunoSEQ multiplex PCR was the method, and the copy in TCRdb shows in-frame clones only, minus some. The profile shows roughly 93,000 clones, roughly 70% of them singletons. The chain carries TRBV2 and TRBJ2-7; 11 bases are a match to TRBD2. This clonotype was obtained from a male donor in good health and CMV-seronegative. Sequenced: PBMCs. CDR3 DNA: TGTGCCAGCAGTGGGGCTAGCGGGAGGAACGAGCAGTACTTC. Its protein is CASSGASGRNEQYF.